What follows are 30 T cell receptor beta chains derived from one specimen sequenced in a study of tumor T cells in aggressive B-cell lymphoma. Method: immunoSEQ multiplex PCR; TCRdb's copy keeps in-frame clones and lacks some. The sample yields hundreds of clones, roughly four fifths seen once. Sample: tumor tissue. The receptor set was obtained from an adult with diffuse large B cell lymphoma.

V is TRBV7-9 and J is TRBJ2-3, with 16 bases fitting TRBD2. Trimming at V came to 2 bases and at J to 1 base, leaving 6 bases not matched to a gene. Germline-derived CDR1 and CDR2 are SEHNR and FQNEAQ (reference sequence). The CDR3 sequence is 19 residues long. CDR3 sequence reads: CASSLPGLAGGRGTDTQYF. In DNA form, the CDR3 reads TGTGCCAGCAGCTTACCGGGACTAGCGGGAGGGCGGGGCACAGATACGCAGTATTTT.

V gene TRBV6-5 combines with J gene TRBJ2-7; 7 nucleotides line up with TRBD2. Trimming cost V 2 bases and J 3 bases; bases outside gene matches: 7. CDR1 is MNHEY and CDR2 is SVGAGI in the germline V gene. This CDR3 is 15 amino acids long. DNA of the CDR3: TGTGCCAGCAGTTACGGGGGGACTACGGTCTACGAGCAGTACTTC. Translation gives CASSYGGTTVYEQYF.

The table lists this clone with a count of one. The chain links TRBV5-1 to TRBJ2-1; 7 bases match TRBD1. CDR3 size: 15 residues. With 2 bases clipped from V and 4 bases from J, the junction kept 6 bases outside the gene matches. From germline, CDR1 is SGHRS and CDR2 YFSETQ. The CDR3 reads CASSLIGTEYNEQFF. The CDR3, as DNA: TGCGCCAGCAGCTTAATTGGGACAGAATACAATGAGCAGTTCTTC.

CDR3 in DNA: TGTGCCAGCAGCTTGACGAGCGGTTCTAACAATGAGCAGTTCTTC. Its protein product is CASSLTSGSNNEQFF. This chain uses TRBV5-6 with TRBJ2-1; weak D call: TRBD2 (5 bases). Trimming took off 1 base at V and 5 bases at J, with 13 bases between the two ends. Germline CDR1 and CDR2: SGHDT and YYEEEE. This CDR3 is 15 amino acids long.

This sequence joins TRBV18 and TRBJ1-1, with D maybe TRBD1 (6 bases). This CDR3 has 17 residues. V was shortened by 6 bases and J by 0 bases, with 20 bases between the two germline ends. The germline V gene encodes CDR1 KGHSH and CDR2 LQKENI. This CDR3 is CASSLRSRGTLNTEAFF. Here the CDR3 DNA reads TGTGCCAGCTCCCTAAGGTCCAGGGGAACCTTGAACACTGAAGCTTTCTTT.

This clone was picked up one time. The chain employs TRBV9 and TRBJ2-7; 9 bases line up with TRBD2. CDR3 length equals 13 residues. With V trimmed by 2 bases and J by 3 bases, 0 bases remained unmatched. The V gene's germline CDR1 is SGDLS and CDR2 YYNGEE. DNA for the CDR3: TGTGCCAGCAGCGTTAGCGGGGGCTACGAGCAGTACTTC. Translated: CASSVSGGYEQYF.

A remark on this clone: The same CDR3 arises from other DNA sequences in this sample as well. The V and J genes are TRBV5-1 and TRBJ2-2; possibly TRBD1 for D (6 bases). V dropped 5 bases and J dropped 6 bases, with 11 bases sitting between them. The CDR3 sequence is 13 residues long. CDR1 is SGHRS and CDR2 is YFSETQ in the germline V gene. The CDR3 region has the DNA TGCGCCAGCAGAACAGGGAAGGCCGGGGAGCTGTTTTTT. Protein sequence: CASRTGKAGELFF.

The chain recombines TRBV6-5 with TRBJ1-2; TRBD1 might be the D (5 bases). V lost 7 bases, J lost 4 bases, and 19 bases lay in between. The germline gives CDR1 MNHEY, CDR2 SVGAGI. This CDR3 is 15 amino acids long. CDR3 nucleotides: TGTGCCAGCATTCCTGCCCAGGGTATAGCCTATGGCTACACCTTC. It encodes CASIPAQGIAYGYTF.

This clone was detected a few times. The rearrangement uses TRBV10-3 and TRBJ2-7, with 11 positions matching TRBD1. The J segment lost 5 bases and the V segment lost 2 bases, leaving 5 bases of the junction unmatched. This CDR3 region has 15 residues. From germline, CDR1 is ENHRY and CDR2 SYGVKD. For the CDR3, the DNA is TGTGCCATCAGTGAGGCGGACAGGGGGCAACACGAGCAGTACTTC. This encodes CAISEADRGQHEQYF.

The chain employs TRBV30 and TRBJ1-6; 9 bases map to TRBD1. This CDR3 has 15 amino acids. With V trimmed by 0 bases and J by 10 bases, 7 bases remained unmatched. Germline V gene data show CDR1 as GTSNPN and CDR2 as SVGIG (reference sequence). As DNA, the CDR3 is TGTGCCTGGAGTGTAAGGGGACAGGGAGAGTCACCCCTCCACTTT. Translation: CAWSVRGQGESPLHF.

The chain is built from TRBV28 and TRBJ1-5, with D possibly TRBD1 on 5 matching bases. The germline V and J ends were trimmed by 6 bases and 0 bases, with 18 bases remaining between them. This CDR3 comprises 17 residues. The V gene's germline CDR1 is MDHEN and CDR2 SYDVKM. CDR3 sequence (DNA): TGTGCCAGCAGCCCCGGAGGGACCCTATATAGCAATCAGCCCCAGCATTTT. It yields the protein CASSPGGTLYSNQPQHF. Full variable domain (remainder filled in from reference TRBV28 and TRBJ1-5): DVKVTQSSRYLVKRTGEKVFLECVQDMDHENMFWYRQDPGLGLRLIYFSYDVKMKEKGDIPEGYSVSREKKERFSLILESASTNQTSMYLCASSPGGTLYSNQPQHFGDGTRLSIL.

This clone appeared once. V and J are TRBV4-3 and TRBJ2-1; 7 bases line up with TRBD2. The J segment lost 15 bases and the V segment lost 9 bases, leaving 11 bases of the junction unmatched. From germline, CDR1 is LGHNA and CDR2 YSLEER. This CDR3 spans 11 amino acids. The CDR3 nucleotides are TGCGCCAGGGGGAGCGGGACCCTTAGGTTCTTC. Its protein is CARGSGTLRFF.

The chain uses TRBV19 and TRBJ2-6, with D uncertain. Germline V gene data show CDR1 as LNHDA and CDR2 as SQIVND (reference sequence). The ends were cut back, 5 bases at V and 5 bases at J, with 16 bases in the middle. This CDR3 is built from 16 residues. The CDR3 is CASSPPLPVRANVLTF. The CDR3 region has the DNA TGTGCCAGTAGTCCGCCCCTCCCGGTGCGGGCCAACGTCCTGACTTTC.

The chain recombines TRBV28 with TRBJ1-1, with TRBD1 identical over 7 bases. The germline gives CDR1 MDHEN, CDR2 SYDVKM. The ends lost 7 bases at V and 2 bases at J; junction bases unmatched: 4. The CDR3 is 13 amino acids. Here the CDR3 DNA reads TGTGCCAGCAAACAGGGGATAAACACTGAAGCTTTCTTT. This codes for CASKQGINTEAFF.

The chain joins TRBV30 to TRBJ1-1, with unresolved D. The CDR3 contains 11 residues. With 5 bases removed from V and 3 bases from J, the gap between germline ends came to 7 bases. Germline V gene lookup returns CDR1 GTSNPN and CDR2 SVGIG (reference sequence). CDR3 DNA sequence: TGTGCCTGGGACTCTTACACTGAAGCTTTCTTT. Amino acid sequence: CAWDSYTEAFF.

The rearrangement joins TRBV2 to TRBJ2-3; possible D gene TRBD2, 5 bases. The V gene's germline CDR1 is SNHLY and CDR2 FYNNEI. The CDR3 contains 16 residues. V lost 4 bases and J lost 1, with 15 bases in between. For the CDR3, the DNA is TGTGCCAGCAGTGGACGCGGGCGGCGAGGCACAGATACGCAGTATTTT. Translating it yields CASSGRGRRGTDTQYF.

This sequence joins TRBV5-1 and TRBJ2-2; no definite D call. In germline, CDR1 is SGHRS, CDR2 YFSETQ. CDR3 length: 17 residues. Trimming cost V 4 bases and J 3 bases, with 19 bases left between them. The CDR3 bases are TGCGCCAGCAGCCCCGTACCCACTCTCCTCCACACCGGGGAGCTGTTTTTT. Protein: CASSPVPTLLHTGELFF.

This clone was seen once. V usage is TRBV28 and J usage is TRBJ2-3; TRBD2 matches at 9 bases. Germline CDR1 MDHEN, CDR2 SYDVKM. The CDR3 has 17 residues. V trimming: 0 bases; J trimming: 3 bases; junction bases outside the gene matches: 7. In DNA form, the CDR3 reads TGTGCCAGCAGTTTATGGCGGGAGGGAGGTAGTACAGATACGCAGTATTTT. Translating gives CASSLWREGGSTDTQYF.

This rearrangement joins TRBV6-5 to TRBJ1-5; D gene ambiguous. This CDR3 comprises 13 residues. V gave up 5 bases and J gave up 9 bases, with 14 bases separating them. In germline, CDR1 is MNHEY, CDR2 SVGAGI. The CDR3 bases are TGTGCCAGCAGTGTTGCGGGGTGGCGGCCCCAGCATTTT. It codes for CASSVAGWRPQHF.

As for this clone: At one boundary the junction diverges from the germline segment, which might be a read error. V gene TRBV11-1 combines with J gene TRBJ2-5; TRBD2 aligns across 10 bases. CDR1 and CDR2 (germline): SGHAT, FQDESV (reference sequence). The CDR3 consists of 15 residues. In DNA form, the CDR3 reads TGTGCCAGCAGCCTAGCGGGAGAGCCCCAAGAGACCCAGTACTTC. This encodes CASSLAGEPQETQYF.

V is TRBV10-2 and J is TRBJ2-2; D is possibly TRBD1 (6 bases). The CDR3 contains 13 residues. The ends were cut back, 5 bases at V and 5 bases at J, with 9 bases in the middle. From germline, CDR1 is WSHSY and CDR2 SAAADI. The CDR3: CASSIGQTGELFF. As DNA, the CDR3 is TGCGCCAGCAGTATAGGACAGACCGGGGAGCTGTTTTTT.

The chain recombines TRBV7-6 with TRBJ2-7; TRBD2 might be the D (5 bases). Trimming cost V 1 base and J 7 bases, with 11 bases left between them. CDR3 length: 13 residues. Germline V gene sequence: CDR1 SGHVS, CDR2 FNYEAQ. The CDR3 sequence is CASSLGGVWEQYF. The CDR3 coding sequence is TGTGCCAGCAGCTTAGGGGGAGTCTGGGAGCAGTACTTC.

This clone was seen a handful of times. The chain is built from TRBV5-1 and TRBJ2-6, with D possibly TRBD2 on 5 matching bases. With 0 bases removed from V and 4 bases from J, the gap between germline ends came to 17 bases. Per germline, CDR1 SGHRS and CDR2 YFSETQ. The CDR3 covers 18 residues. The CDR3 nucleotides read TGCGCCAGCAGCTTGGGGACCGAGGGTACTACCGGGGCCAACGTCCTGACTTTC. Translation gives CASSLGTEGTTGANVLTF.

This clone was seen only a few times. This chain uses TRBV28 with TRBJ1-2; 10 bases agree with TRBD1. CDR1 is MDHEN, CDR2 SYDVKM, per germline. The trim removed 6 bases at V and 7 bases at J, leaving 8 bases unmatched. The CDR3 spans 14 residues. The CDR3 nucleotides are TGTGCCAGCAGCCCTGGGACAGGGGAAGGTGGCTACACCTTC. Encoded protein: CASSPGTGEGGYTF.

This chain links TRBV30 with TRBJ1-2; 8 positions agree with TRBD1. The CDR3 extends over 15 amino acids. Germline assignment: CDR1 GTSNPN and CDR2 SVGIG (reference sequence). J was trimmed by 0 bases and V by 1 base; bases with no gene match: 4. The CDR3 here is CAWSDGTGPNYGYTF. The CDR3 DNA reads as TGTGCCTGGAGTGACGGGACAGGACCTAACTATGGCTACACCTTC.

J is TRBJ2-3 and V is TRBV7-9; D uncertain. The CDR3 is 15 residues long. Germline V gene data show CDR1 as SEHNR and CDR2 as FQNEAQ (reference sequence). V lost 5 bases and J 1 base, leaving 13 bases between the germline ends. The CDR3 DNA reads as TGTGCCAGCAGCGTAACACAAACCGGCACAGATACGCAGTATTTT. As protein: CASSVTQTGTDTQYF.

The chain employs TRBV29-1 and TRBJ2-3; possibly TRBD1 for D (6 bases). This CDR3 has 16 residues. The germline CDR1 and CDR2 sequences are SQVTM and ANQGSEA. Trimming took 1 base from V and 2 from J, leaving 16 bases between them. Here the CDR3 reads CSVEGSRDTNTDTQYF. The CDR3, as DNA: TGCAGCGTTGAAGGGTCTCGGGACACAAACACAGATACGCAGTATTTT.

The chain combines TRBV5-1 with TRBJ1-2, with 7 nucleotides matching TRBD1. The CDR3 has 14 residues. CDR1 SGHRS and CDR2 YFSETQ come from the germline V gene. V was clipped by 4 bases and J by 5 bases; unmatched bases: 8. CDR3 amino acids: CASSRDRVSYGYTF. CDR3 in DNA: TGCGCCAGCAGCCGTGACAGGGTATCGTATGGCTACACCTTC.

This sequence joins TRBV28 and TRBJ2-5; 7 bases are shared with TRBD1. The CDR3 totals 14 residues. The J segment lost 5 bases and the V segment lost 7 bases, leaving 10 bases of the junction unmatched. Per germline, CDR1 MDHEN and CDR2 SYDVKM. This chain's CDR3 is CASNNDREDETQYF. CDR3 DNA sequence: TGTGCCAGCAACAACGACAGGGAAGATGAGACCCAGTACTTC.

This chain joins TRBV7-6 and TRBJ1-6; 7 bases are a match to TRBD1. The J segment lost 4 bases and the V segment lost 4 bases, leaving 1 base of the junction unmatched. Germline values: CDR1 SGHVS, CDR2 FNYEAQ. There are 14 residues in the CDR3. CDR3: CASSWDSYNSPLHF. CDR3 DNA: TGTGCCAGCAGCTGGGACAGTTATAATTCACCCCTCCACTTT.